Below are 26 T cell receptor beta chains sequenced from a single sample in a study of OX40 agonist ivuxolimab in advanced cancers. Method: immunoSEQ multiplex PCR; TCRdb's copy keeps in-frame clones and lacks some. The sample lists some 75,000 clones, around nine tenths occurring once. The specimen comprised CD4+ or CD8+ T cells sorted from blood, sampled in a trial of the OX40 agonist ivuxolimab. These receptors were taken from an adult with an advanced solid tumor such as melanoma, head and neck, liver or kidney cancer.

The chain combines TRBV7-2 with TRBJ1-6, with TRBD1 matching 7 bases. Germline-derived CDR1 and CDR2 are SGHTA and FQGNSA. This CDR3 region has 16 residues. With 5 bases clipped from V and 0 bases from J, the junction kept 4 bases outside the gene matches. The CDR3 loop reads CASSVGQDSYNSPLHF. In DNA form, the CDR3 reads TGTGCCAGCAGCGTCGGACAGGACTCCTATAATTCACCCCTCCACTTT.

As for this clone: Other DNA sequences within the sample encode an identical CDR3. The genes are TRBV28 and TRBJ1-5; no clear D. V lost 4 bases, J lost 6 bases, and 7 bases lay in between. This CDR3 comprises 12 residues. The germline V gene has CDR1 MDHEN and CDR2 SYDVKM. This chain's CDR3 is CASSSGVQPQHF. CDR3 in DNA: TGTGCCAGCAGTTCAGGAGTTCAGCCCCAGCATTTT.

As regards this clone: Relative to the germline gene, one junction end is altered; a read error may explain this. The rearrangement joins TRBV9 to TRBJ2-1; 15 bases map to TRBD2. Germline CDR1 is SGDLS and CDR2 is YYNGEE. The CDR3 sequence is 17 residues long. CDR3 sequence (DNA): TGTGCCAACAGCGTGGGACTAGCGGGGGGCGAGAACAATGAGCAGTTCTTC. This translates into CANSVGLAGGENNEQFF.

This chain connects TRBV7-6 to TRBJ2-5, with D perhaps TRBD1 (5 bases). V lost 4 bases to trimming and J lost 3 bases, with 9 bases between them. The germline gives CDR1 SGHVS, CDR2 FNYEAQ. The CDR3 is 13 residues long. The CDR3 is CASSSDRKETQYF. The CDR3 DNA is TGTGCCAGCAGCTCAGACAGAAAAGAGACCCAGTACTTC.

In DNA, the CDR3 is TGTGCCAGCAGTTTCGAGGGGGGAGCCTACGAGCAGTACTTC. Protein: CASSFEGGAYEQYF. V gene TRBV28 combines with J gene TRBJ2-7, with D tentatively TRBD1 or TRBD2 (6 bases each). This CDR3 contains 14 residues. Germline-derived CDR1 and CDR2 are MDHEN and SYDVKM. V lost 3 bases and J 2 bases, leaving 11 bases between the germline ends.

The CDR3, as DNA: TGCGCCAGCAGCTCGGGACAGGGGAACTATGGCTACACCTTC. Translating gives CASSSGQGNYGYTF. The chain couples TRBV5-1 to TRBJ1-2, with TRBD1 identical over 10 bases. The CDR3 consists of 14 residues. Looked up from germline, CDR1 is SGHRS and CDR2 is YFSETQ. The V segment lost 3 bases and the J segment 2 bases; nucleotides outside the gene matches: 1.

The V gene is TRBV9, the J gene TRBJ1-6; 12 nucleotides agree with TRBD1. CDR3 length: 15 amino acids. The germline CDR1 and CDR2 sequences are SGDLS and YYNGEE. Unmatched junction bases numbered 3, after V lost 0 bases and J lost 11 bases. The CDR3 DNA sequence: TGTGCCAGCAGCGTAGGGGACAGGGGGCAGGCACCCCTCCACTTT. As protein: CASSVGDRGQAPLHF.

V is TRBV6-5 and J is TRBJ1-4; D not resolved. Germline CDR1 reads MNHEY; CDR2 reads SVGAGI. V shed 8 bases and J shed 7 bases, with 11 bases lying between them. The CDR3 sequence is 12 residues long. The CDR3 bases are TGTGCCAGCCGGGGATTGAGTGAAAAACTGTTTTTT. Protein product: CASRGLSEKLFF.

Written as DNA, the CDR3 is TGTGCCAGCTCACCAGAAGGGGGCGCGGGTTCACCCCTCCACTTT. Its translation is CASSPEGGAGSPLHF. The chain joins TRBV18 to TRBJ1-6; 7 bases fit TRBD1. V lost 2 bases to trimming and J lost 9 bases; unmatched junction nucleotides: 7. This CDR3 has 15 amino acids. Looked up from germline, CDR1 is KGHSH and CDR2 is LQKENI.

This chain connects TRBV2 to TRBJ2-2; D possibly corresponds to TRBD1 (6 bases). This CDR3 has 16 amino acids. Germline CDR1 reads SNHLY; CDR2 reads FYNNEI. V dropped 1 base and J dropped 1 base, with 10 bases sitting between them. CDR3: CASSEGWGQNTGELFF. For the CDR3, the DNA is TGTGCCAGCAGTGAAGGTTGGGGGCAGAACACCGGGGAGCTGTTTTTT.

This clone was recorded once. The chain employs TRBV21-1 and TRBJ1-2. TRBV21-1 is classified as a pseudogene. The CDR3 has 14 amino acids. This chain's CDR3 is CASSKRMGTNGYTF. Here the CDR3 DNA reads TGTGCCAGCAGCAAAAGGATGGGGACCAATGGCTACACCTTC.

The chain couples TRBV5-5 to TRBJ2-3; no definite D call. Germline V CDR1 and CDR2: SGHKS, YYEKEE (reference sequence). V lost 1 base and J 3 bases, leaving 12 bases between the germline ends. CDR3 length: 15 amino acids. The CDR3 DNA reads as TGTGCCAGCAGCTTGTCGGCGGCAGAAACAGATACGCAGTATTTT. This sequence encodes CASSLSAAETDTQYF.

This chain joins TRBV6-5 and TRBJ2-7; TRBD1 is a possible D gene (6 bases). V was shortened by 0 bases and J by 6 bases, with 9 bases between the two germline ends. The length of the CDR3 is 13 residues. The germline gives CDR1 MNHEY, CDR2 SVGAGI. CDR3 in amino acids: CASSYSQGLEQYV. CDR3 nucleotide sequence: TGTGCCAGCAGTTACTCGCAGGGGCTCGAGCAGTACGTC.

CDR3 loop: CASSMDSQETQYF. CDR3 bases: TGTGCCAGCAGCATGGACAGCCAAGAGACCCAGTACTTC. V and J are TRBV28 and TRBJ2-5; tentative D call: TRBD1 (6 bases). Germline CDR1 MDHEN, CDR2 SYDVKM. Trimming pared 6 bases from V and 1 base from J, leaving 9 bases between. The CDR3 runs 13 residues.

The chain employs TRBV27 and TRBJ2-1, with 8 bases aligning to TRBD1. Germline V lookup: CDR1 MNHEY, CDR2 SMNVEV (reference sequence). The CDR3 runs to 17 residues. V was clipped by 5 bases and J by 2 bases; unmatched bases: 11. The chain's CDR3 is CASSAKTGVGPYNEQFF. The CDR3 nucleotides are TGTGCCAGCAGTGCTAAGACAGGGGTGGGCCCCTACAATGAGCAGTTCTTC.

The chain is built from TRBV6-5 and TRBJ2-4; D is tentatively TRBD1 or TRBD2 (6 bases each). The CDR3 contains 13 residues. Germline V gene data show CDR1 as MNHEY and CDR2 as SVGAGI. V gave up 6 bases and J gave up 3 bases, with 9 bases separating them. The CDR3 DNA reads as TGTGCCAGCAGGGAGGGGGGCAAAAACATTCAGTACTTC. Translating gives CASREGGKNIQYF.

This clone has more than one count but fewer than ten. V is TRBV5-1 and J is TRBJ2-2; no clear D gene. V gave up 4 bases and J gave up 5 bases, with 15 bases separating them. CDR1 SGHRS and CDR2 YFSETQ come from the germline V gene. The CDR3 covers 15 residues. The CDR3 coding sequence is TGCGCCAGCAGCCCCGGAACTTCTGGGACCGGGGAGCTGTTTTTT. It specifies CASSPGTSGTGELFF.

The CDR3 is CASSPDQTSGYTF. CDR3 bases: TGCGCCAGCAGCCCCGACCAAACCTCTGGCTACACCTTC. This chain links TRBV5-1 with TRBJ1-2, with no clear D. V lost 4 bases, J lost 7 bases, and 14 bases lay in between. The germline gives CDR1 SGHRS, CDR2 YFSETQ. This CDR3 spans 13 amino acids.

This chain connects TRBV11-2 to TRBJ1-6; TRBD1 matches at 7 bases. V lost 1 base and J lost 4; bases outside the gene matches: 7. CDR1 and CDR2 (germline): SGHAT, FQNNGV. The CDR3 totals 17 residues. Here the CDR3 DNA reads TGTGCCAGCAGCTTAGGAGGGGGCTTAGGTTATAATTCACCCCTCCACTTT. Its translation: CASSLGGGLGYNSPLHF.

This clone has just one count. V gene TRBV6-5 combines with J gene TRBJ1-1; D unresolved. The germline V gene has CDR1 MNHEY and CDR2 SVGAGI. V gave up 0 bases and J gave up 5 bases, with 7 bases separating them. The CDR3 extends over 13 amino acids. The CDR3: CASSYSRDTEAFF. In nucleotides, the CDR3 is TGTGCCAGCAGTTACTCGAGGGATACTGAAGCTTTCTTT.

The J gene is TRBJ1-1, the V gene TRBV6-1; 8 nucleotides line up with TRBD1. The CDR3 runs 15 residues. Germline V gene lookup returns CDR1 MNHNS and CDR2 SASEGT. V was pared by 5 bases and J by 4 bases, with 9 bases of the junction left unmatched. The CDR3 sequence is CASSLSGGKGTEAFF. The CDR3 DNA reads TGTGCCAGCAGTTTGTCAGGGGGCAAGGGCACTGAAGCTTTCTTT.

The chain couples TRBV4-3 to TRBJ1-4, with D hard to call. The CDR3 extends over 11 amino acids. V gave up 5 bases and J gave up 9 bases, with 7 bases separating them. Germline V gene lookup returns CDR1 LGHNA and CDR2 YSLEER. CDR3 residues: CASSSEKKLFF. The CDR3 DNA sequence: TGCGCCAGCAGCTCTGAGAAAAAACTGTTTTTT.

The chain links TRBV6-5 to TRBJ1-6, with TRBD1 matching over 9 bases. The germline V gene encodes CDR1 MNHEY and CDR2 SVGAGI. V lost 9 bases, J lost 6 bases, and 9 bases stayed unmatched. This CDR3 is built from 15 residues. CDR3 DNA sequence: TGTGCCAGTAACAGCGGGGACAGGGTTAATTCACCCCTCCACTTT. It encodes CASNSGDRVNSPLHF.

The chain employs TRBV9 and TRBJ1-4; perhaps TRBD1 as D (5 bases). CDR3 size: 15 residues. CDR1 is SGDLS, CDR2 YYNGEE, per germline. Trimming pared 6 bases from V and 0 bases from J, leaving 12 bases between. The CDR3: CASTPGPATNEKLFF. CDR3 in DNA: TGTGCCAGCACCCCAGGGCCTGCAACTAATGAAAAACTGTTTTTT.

The CDR3 DNA sequence: TGTGCCAGCAGCTTAGGGGCAGGGAGCTCCTACGAGCAGTACGTC. Translating gives CASSLGAGSSYEQYV. This chain joins TRBV11-1 and TRBJ2-7; D may match TRBD1 or TRBD2 (5 bases each). V shed 1 base and J shed 0 bases, with 10 bases lying between them. Germline V gene lookup returns CDR1 SGHAT and CDR2 FQDESV (reference sequence). This CDR3 is built from 15 residues.

This clone was seen only a few times. The CDR3 here is CASIGQYTGELFF. CDR3 nucleotides: TGTGCCAGTATTGGGCAATACACCGGGGAGCTGTTTTTT. This sequence joins TRBV19 and TRBJ2-2, with unresolved D. Germline assignment: CDR1 LNHDA and CDR2 SQIVND (reference sequence). This CDR3 contains 13 residues. Deletions cut 7 bases from V and 3 bases from J, with 9 bases between.